This T cell receptor (beta chain) was captured in a study of tumor-infiltrating lymphocytes in primary liver carcinoma. Study-wide results and limits: Pairs comparing tumor with adjacent tissue or blood overlapped less than pairs drawn from tumor regions. A significantly higher top-250-clone fraction was found in tumors than in blood (p = 0.039).

Germline assignment: CDR1 SQVTM and CDR2 ANQGSEA. The CDR3 loop spans 17 amino acids. Total RNA and DNA came together from roughly 20-30 mg of bulk tissue without cell sorting. As regards this clonotype: Antigen specificity is unknown. An end of the junction differs from the germline gene, which may be a read error.

Using a constant-region primer together with ProtoScript II reverse transcriptase, TCR beta cDNA was made from 500 ng of total RNA. Employing slightly modified ARM-PCR, three nested multiplex PCR rounds were run, and these gave rise to the TCR beta libraries. Running 10 cycles apiece, the first two PCR rounds relied on TRBV1-TRBV30 forward primers together with a C-beta reverse primer. In TCRdb, the multiplex PCR reads were re-called with MiXCR into one record per CDR3 protein. The sample records roughly 78,000 distinct CDR3 sequences, about two thirds being singletons. This clonotype originated in a woman in her sixties with primary liver carcinoma and hepatitis B virus infection. The specimen was liver tumor tissue from sampling region 4. Described subset: tumor region T4, right-lateral pole. The chain employs TRBV29-1 and TRBJ2-1; TRBD2 aligns across 9 bases. The CDR3 sequence is CSVVCQAGGLHYNEQFF. In DNA, the CDR3 is TGCAGCGTTGTTTGCCAAGCGGGAGGCCTCCACTACAATGAACAGTTCTTC.